A selection of T cell receptor beta chains follows, all from one sample in a study of T-cell memory formation after mild COVID-19. TCRdb analysed the 5' RACE reads with MiXCR anew, one entry per CDR3 protein. The sample lists 350,000 to 500,000 distinct CDR3 sequences; under 20% were seen once. Source material: PBMCs or a T cell subset sorted from them (not recorded which). The receptors derive from a young man who had mild COVID-19 (a few samples of this study predate the infection). Cell type and time point are not known. The CDR3 runs from the conserved cysteine through the conserved F or W. A D gene is named only where the DNA matches it firmly. Size is stated for part of the rows, as once, few or many counts, or as a class when the clone is expanded.

>TRBV11-2|few|-|TRBJ2-1|14
TGTGCCAGCAGCTTAGGAACGCTATACAATGAGCAGTTCTTC
CASSLGTLYNEQFF
>TRBV4-1|few|-|TRBJ2-1|16
TGCGCCAGCAGCCAAGATATGACGGGGGCCCCCAATGAGCAGTTCTTC
CASSQDMTGAPNEQFF
>TRBV18|few|TRBD1|TRBJ1-6|14
TGTGCCAGCTCAACAGGGGGGCATAATTCACCCCTCCACTTT
CASSTGGHNSPLHF
>TRBV4-1|-|TRBD2|TRBJ2-3|20
TGCGCCAGCAGCCAAGAGCCCGGGACTAGCGGGGGTGCTTACACAGATACGCAGTATTTT
CASSQEPGTSGGAYTDTQYF
>TRBV27|many|-|TRBJ2-3|14
TGTGCCAGCAGTTCAAACGCGGTCACAGATACGCAGTATTTT
CASSSNAVTDTQYF
>TRBV4-1|many|-|TRBJ2-1|12
TGCGCCAGCAGCCAAGGTGCGGATGAGCAGTTCTTC
CASSQGADEQFF
>TRBV15|-|-|TRBJ1-2|13
TGTGCCACCAGCAGTGGCAGGGATAATGGCTACACCTTC
CATSSGRDNGYTF
>TRBV20-1|-|TRBD2|TRBJ2-5|14
TGCAGTGCTCACAAGCGGGGGGCCCTGGAGACCCAGTACTTC
CSAHKRGALETQYF
>TRBV4-1|few|-|TRBJ2-7|14
TGCGCCAGCAGCCAAGAAGGGCGAACCTACGAGCAGTACTTC
CASSQEGRTYEQYF
>TRBV6-5|-|TRBD2|TRBJ2-1|15
TGTGCCAGCAGTTACCCCGCGGGGGGGTCCGATGAGCAGTTCTTC
CASSYPAGGSDEQFF
>TRBV4-1|-|-|TRBJ1-4|15
TGCGCCAGCAGCCCTCGGGCTACAGGTGTTGGAAAACTGTTTTTT
CASSPRATGVGKLFF
>TRBV12-3/TRBV12-4|-|-|TRBJ2-5|15
TGTGCCAGCAGTTTAGTATCAGGGGCGGCTGAGACCCAGTACTTC
CASSLVSGAAETQYF
>TRBV9|-|TRBD1|TRBJ2-7|16
TGTGCCAGCAGCGTAGATCAGGACAGGGGATCCTACGAGCAGTACTTC
CASSVDQDRGSYEQYF
>TRBV4-1|few|TRBD1|TRBJ2-3|17
TGCGCCAGCAGCCAAGTCACTGGACAGGGGATTACAGATACGCAGTATTTT
CASSQVTGQGITDTQYF
>TRBV18|-|-|TRBJ1-5|14
TGTGCCAGCTCACCACATGGGAGCAATCAGCCCCAGCATTTT
CASSPHGSNQPQHF
>TRBV20-1|-|-|TRBJ2-4|14
TGCAGTGTTAATCCGGAGGGCCGTGTTAACATTCAGTACTTC
CSVNPEGRVNIQYF
>TRBV5-4|few|TRBD1|TRBJ1-1|14
TGTGCCAGCAGCAACGGACAGGCGAATCCTTTGGCTTTCTTT
CASSNGQANPLAFF
>TRBV27|-|-|TRBJ2-5|14
TGTGCCAGCAGTATGCTATCAGGGAAAGGGACCCAGTACTTC
CASSMLSGKGTQYF
>TRBV4-1|few|-|TRBJ2-1|13
TGCGCCAGCAAACCTTCACAGGGTAATGAGCAGTTCTTC
CASKPSQGNEQFF
>TRBV5-1|few|TRBD1|TRBJ1-1|14
TGCGCCAGCAGAGAAGGACAGGGTGAATCCGAAGCTTTCTTT
CASREGQGESEAFF
>TRBV11-2|-|TRBD1|TRBJ2-2|17
TGTGCCAGCAGCTTAAGGGGACAGGGCTCGTTCACCGGGGAGCTGTTTTTT
CASSLRGQGSFTGELFF
>TRBV3-1|few|-|TRBJ1-2|14
TGTGCCAGCAGCCAAGATTACAGATTCTATGGCTACACCTTC
CASSQDYRFYGYTF
>TRBV4-1|-|-|TRBJ1-6|16
TGCGCCAGCAGCAGGGGCACTAGCTCCTATAATTCACCCCTCCACTTT
CASSRGTSSYNSPLHF
>TRBV5-7|-|TRBD2|TRBJ2-7|15
TGTGCCAGCAGCTCGCATAGCGGGGGCGGCTACGAGCAGTACTTC
CASSSHSGGGYEQYF
>TRBV7-6|-|TRBD1|TRBJ2-3|16
TGTGCCAGCAGCTTAGCTAGTGGGCAGGGGGTTGATACGCAGTATTTT
CASSLASGQGVDTQYF
>TRBV7-6|-|TRBD2|TRBJ2-3|15
TGTGCCAGCAGCTTGCGAGCAAGGGAGGGAGATACGCAGTATTTT
CASSLRAREGDTQYF
>TRBV9|few|-|TRBJ2-3|15
TGTGCCAGCAGCGTACGGGGCTTACGCACAGATACGCAGTATTTT
CASSVRGLRTDTQYF
>TRBV6-5|few|-|TRBJ2-1|20
TGTGCCAGCAGTTCCCGGCGTAGAAGGGCCCCCGTGAGCTCCTACAATGAGCAGTTCTTC
CASSSRRRRAPVSSYNEQFF
>TRBV5-1|few|-|TRBJ2-3|15
TGCGCCAGCAGCTTGGCGGGGATGAGCACAGATACGCAGTATTTT
CASSLAGMSTDTQYF
>TRBV3-1|-|-|TRBJ2-1|14
TGTGCCAGCAGCCAAGGAGGGGTCGACAATGAGCAGTTCTTC
CASSQGGVDNEQFF
>TRBV7-2|-|-|TRBJ1-3|15
TGTGCCAGCAGCCACGGGCGTGCTTCTGGAAACACCATATATTTT
CASSHGRASGNTIYF
>TRBV29-1|-|TRBD1|TRBJ2-7|15
TGCAGCGTTGAAGACTGGGGGGACAGGGGTTACGAGCAGTACTTC
CSVEDWGDRGYEQYF
>TRBV28|many|TRBD1|TRBJ2-6|17
TGTGCCAGCAGTTTACGTACAGGGGTTCCTGGGGCCAACGTCCTGACTTTC
CASSLRTGVPGANVLTF
>TRBV12-3/TRBV12-4|few|TRBD1|TRBJ1-5|15
TGTGCCAGCAGTCCTCAGGGGGCGAAAAATCAGCCCCAGCATTTT
CASSPQGAKNQPQHF
>TRBV7-9|-|-|TRBJ2-7|15
TGTGCCAGCAGTTATCTCAGGGAGAGCTCCTACGAGCAGTACTTC
CASSYLRESSYEQYF
>TRBV19|-|-|TRBJ2-3|16
TGTGCCAGTAGTCCCCGGGGCGGTTCATTCACAGATACGCAGTATTTT
CASSPRGGSFTDTQYF
>TRBV6-6|-|TRBD2|TRBJ2-1|15
TGTGCCAGCAGTTCCTCCCGCGGGGGGGCCAATGAGCAGTTCTTC
CASSSSRGGANEQFF
>TRBV12-3/TRBV12-4|few|TRBD1|TRBJ2-5|14
TGTGCCAGCAGTGCTACAGGGGCCCAAGAGACCCAGTACTTC
CASSATGAQETQYF
>TRBV13|-|-|TRBJ1-2|17
TGTGCCAGCAGCTTAGGCGGAGTGGGAATCCGAAACTATGGCTACACCTTC
CASSLGGVGIRNYGYTF
>TRBV6-2/TRBV6-3|-|-|TRBJ2-7|14
TGTGCCAGCAGCGAACCTGCGGGGTCCTACGAGCAGTACTTC
CASSEPAGSYEQYF
>TRBV18|-|-|TRBJ1-6|13
TGTGCCAGCTCACCATACGACGGATCACCCCTCCACTTT
CASSPYDGSPLHF
>TRBV5-1|-|-|TRBJ2-4|16
TGCGCCAGCAGCTTGGGGGGGTATTCGAGCAAAAACATTCAGTACTTC
CASSLGGYSSKNIQYF
>TRBV7-6|-|-|TRBJ1-6|14
TGTGCCAGCAGCCCACAGGCTCGGGGGTCACCCCTCCACTTT
CASSPQARGSPLHF
>TRBV19|few|-|TRBJ2-1|12
TGTGCCAGTAGTATATCGGACAATGAGCAGTTCTTC
CASSISDNEQFF
>TRBV20-1|-|-|TRBJ1-5|19
TGCAGTGCTAGTAGGGCCGGCTTTCTATCGAATCGGGGCAATCAGCCCCAGCATTTT
CSASRAGFLSNRGNQPQHF
>TRBV7-9|-|TRBD2|TRBJ2-5|17
TGTGCCAGCACCAGGGGAACGGGACTAGCGGATCAAGAGACCCAGTACTTC
CASTRGTGLADQETQYF
>TRBV7-2|-|TRBD2|TRBJ2-7|15
TGTGCCAGCAGCTTAACTAGCGGGAGCTCCTACGAGCAGTACTTC
CASSLTSGSSYEQYF
>TRBV4-2|many|TRBD1|TRBJ2-7|15
TGTGCCAGCAGCTCCAGCGTGGGACAGGGGTACGAGCAGTACTTC
CASSSSVGQGYEQYF
>TRBV7-3|few|-|TRBJ1-1|15
TGTGCCAGCAGCGCCGACCGGGTTTTAGGACCTGAAGCTTTCTTT
CASSADRVLGPEAFF
>TRBV4-1|few|TRBD2|TRBJ2-2|16
TGCGCCAGCAGCCGTGCTAGCGGGGGGGACACCGGGGAGCTGTTTTTT
CASSRASGGDTGELFF
>TRBV14|few|-|TRBJ2-3|13
TGTGCCAGCCGCGTAGGGTCCGGAGATACGCAGTATTTT
CASRVGSGDTQYF
>TRBV7-9|-|TRBD1|TRBJ1-6|15
TGTGCCAGCAGCCTGGTGGGACAGGGCACTTCACCCCTCCACTTT
CASSLVGQGTSPLHF
>TRBV28|-|-|TRBJ1-1|14
TGTGCCAGCAGTTTAGGGATGGGAGGGGTTGAAGCTTTCTTT
CASSLGMGGVEAFF
>TRBV12-3/TRBV12-4|-|-|TRBJ2-1|11
TGTGCCAGCTACTCCTACAATGAGCAGTTCTTC
CASYSYNEQFF
>TRBV20-1|-|-|TRBJ2-5|13
TGCAGTGCTAGAGATTCCGAGTGGGAGACCCAGTACTTC
CSARDSEWETQYF